The 12 T cell receptor beta chains below were found in one sample sequenced in a study of chemoradiotherapy in HPV16-positive cancers. Assay used: immunoSEQ multiplex PCR; TCRdb lists only in-frame clones, some missing. The sample includes about 900 clones, roughly 90% of them seen just once. Sequenced here: tumor tissue, sampled from a patient who underwent chemoradiotherapy. Receptors originate from a human donor with HPV-associated anogenital cancer.

The chain combines TRBV10-3 with TRBJ2-7, with TRBD1 as a possible D gene (6 bases). V lost 4 bases and J 3 bases, leaving 7 bases between the germline ends. Germline CDR1 is ENHRY and CDR2 is SYGVKD. The CDR3 has 12 amino acids. The CDR3 reads CAISGDIYEQYF. The CDR3 DNA is TGTGCCATCAGTGGGGACATCTACGAGCAGTACTTC.

The genes are TRBV6-1 and TRBJ2-1, with D maybe TRBD1 (5 bases). V was pared by 3 bases and J by 5 bases, with 11 bases between. In germline, CDR1 is MNHNS, CDR2 SASEGT. This CDR3 comprises 14 residues. The CDR3 DNA sequence: TGTGCCAGCAGTGACGAAGGGGCACACAATGAGCAGTTCTTC. Translating gives CASSDEGAHNEQFF.

The chain carries TRBV6-1 and TRBJ2-1; D unresolved. V lost 5 bases to trimming and J lost 3 bases, with 14 bases between them. CDR3 length: 15 amino acids. Germline CDR1 and CDR2: MNHNS and SASEGT. The CDR3 nucleotides read TGTGCCAGCAGTCCTCAGAGCGAGAACTACAATGAGCAGTTCTTC. Translating gives CASSPQSENYNEQFF.

The chain joins TRBV29-1 to TRBJ2-2, with 15 bases fitting TRBD2. This CDR3 region has 19 residues. The germline CDR1 and CDR2 sequences are SQVTM and ANQGSEA. V lost 5 bases and J lost 4; bases outside the gene matches: 14. The CDR3 sequence: CSVSGTGTSGRIGTGELFF. The CDR3 DNA reads as TGCAGCGTTTCAGGTACCGGGACTAGCGGGAGGATAGGCACCGGGGAGCTGTTTTTT.

The rearrangement links TRBV9 to TRBJ2-1; D is unclear. CDR1 SGDLS and CDR2 YYNGEE come from the germline V gene. This CDR3 is 16 amino acids long. V dropped 3 bases and J dropped 7 bases, with 20 bases sitting between them. The CDR3 loop reads CASSESFQDPLNEQFF. CDR3 DNA sequence: TGTGCCAGCAGCGAGAGCTTCCAGGACCCGTTGAATGAGCAGTTCTTC.

This chain joins TRBV30 and TRBJ2-2; D not certain. Germline CDR1 GTSNPN, CDR2 SVGIG (reference sequence). The CDR3 length is 13 residues. The ends were cut back, 2 bases at V and 5 bases at J, with 9 bases in the middle. The CDR3 DNA sequence: TGTGCCTGGAGTAAGGGCCTTACCGGGGAGCTGTTTTTT. The encoded protein is CAWSKGLTGELFF.

The rearrangement joins TRBV7-2 to TRBJ1-2; no reliable D call. The germline gives CDR1 SGHTA, CDR2 FQGNSA. CDR3 length: 17 residues. V lost 0 bases to trimming and J lost 7 bases, with 21 bases between them. The CDR3, as DNA: TGTGCCAGCAGCTTAGCGATTGCACGGAGGTCCCCCGGTGGCTACACCTTC. Amino acids: CASSLAIARRSPGGYTF.

There are a few counts of this clone. The chain is built from TRBV11-1 and TRBJ1-1; D is ambiguous. The CDR3 contains 15 residues. Germline V gives CDR1 SGHAT, CDR2 FQDESV (reference sequence). V shed 2 bases and J shed 1 base, with 11 bases lying between them. The CDR3 here is CASSLSLLGNTEAFF. The CDR3 DNA is TGTGCCAGCAGCTTATCCTTGTTGGGGAACACTGAAGCTTTCTTT.

The chain employs TRBV2 and TRBJ2-1; D is undetermined. V lost 7 bases and J lost 3, with 10 bases in between. From germline, CDR1 is SNHLY and CDR2 FYNNEI. This CDR3 is built from 13 residues. The CDR3 DNA follows: TGTGCCAGCAAAATGGCCGGCTACAATGAGCAGTTCTTC. Translated, it gives CASKMAGYNEQFF.

The rearrangement uses TRBV9 and TRBJ2-1; the D gene is possibly TRBD2 (7 bases). CDR1 and CDR2 (germline): SGDLS, YYNGEE. V lost 4 bases to trimming and J lost 7 bases, with 18 bases between them. The CDR3 is 15 residues long. This CDR3 reads CASSLGGAQGNEQFF. CDR3 coding DNA: TGTGCCAGCAGCTTGGGGGGGGCCCAGGGTAATGAGCAGTTCTTC.

The chain recombines TRBV7-9 with TRBJ2-3; 11 positions match TRBD2. Unmatched junction bases numbered 3, after V lost 3 bases and J lost 1 base. The CDR3 spans 16 residues. In germline, CDR1 is SEHNR, CDR2 FQNEAQ (reference sequence). In DNA form, the CDR3 reads TGTGCCAGCAGCTTTAGCGGGGGGGCGGGCACAGATACGCAGTATTTT. This codes for CASSFSGGAGTDTQYF.

The chain carries TRBV4-3 and TRBJ2-3, with a weak D call TRBD2 (6 bases). Germline CDR1 and CDR2: LGHNA and YSLEER. Trimming pared 0 bases from V and 8 bases from J, leaving 12 bases between. The CDR3 is 14 residues long. Written as DNA, the CDR3 is TGCGCCAGCAGCCAAGAAACAGGAGGGACTACGCAGTATTTT. It specifies CASSQETGGTTQYF.